This T cell receptor (beta chain) was profiled in a study of blood T cell repertoires in COVID-19. The Seattle patients joined while their infection was active and were tracked longitudinally afterward. CDR1 is SGHAT and CDR2 is FQNNGV in the germline V gene. Deletions cut 4 bases from V and 6 bases from J, with 10 bases between. The CDR3 has 14 residues. Original data processing: Amplification from reference gene primers served as the basis for estimated nucleated cell counts. Repertoires were generated with immunoSEQ multiplex PCR, while TCRdb's copy carries only in-frame clones and drops some. V and J calls and clone size are copied from that table; D and trimming were computed from the DNA. The sample shows about 260,000 clones, more than 85% of them seen only once.

The origin of this receptor is a woman in her sixties or seventies with COVID-19, enrolled during active disease. The sample comprised peripheral blood. V and J are TRBV11-2 and TRBJ1-6; D might be TRBD1 (6 bases). In DNA, the CDR3 is TGTGCCAGCAGCTCACAGGGTGGTAATTCACCCCTCCACTTT. This gives the protein CASSSQGGNSPLHF.